The 13 T cell receptor beta chains in this list originate from one sample, sequenced in a study of identical twins. A single record per CDR3 protein comes from TCRdb applying MiXCR to the 5' RACE reads. The sample consists of 1.5 million to 2 million distinct CDR3 sequences, roughly a third of them appearing once. The sample was cord blood. Receptor source: a newborn girl in good health.

Turning to this clonotype: The germline gene is not matched at one end of the junction; a read error may be the cause. The chain has TRBV28 and TRBJ1-5; 8 bases align to TRBD1. This CDR3 comprises 15 residues. Germline CDR1 MDHEN, CDR2 SYDVKM. The CDR3 spells CASRLDRGSNRPQHF. The DNA of the CDR3 is TGTGCCAGCAGATTAGACAGGGGTAGCAATCGGCCCCAGCATTTT.

This clonotype was seen a handful of times. The chain joins TRBV20-1 to TRBJ2-4; tentatively, D is TRBD1 or TRBD2 (5 bases each). The CDR3 sequence is 13 residues long. The V and J ends lost 6 bases and 5 bases respectively, with 14 bases between them. Germline loops: CDR1 DFQATT, CDR2 SNEGSKA (reference sequence). In nucleotides, the CDR3 is TGCAGTGCCATTCCGCAGGGACAAAACATTCAGTACTTC. Translated: CSAIPQGQNIQYF.

This clonotype was observed a handful of times. The J gene is TRBJ2-4, the V gene TRBV9, with 7 bases aligning to TRBD1. J was trimmed by 3 bases and V by 4 bases; bases with no gene match: 7. The CDR3 sequence is 15 residues long. CDR1 and CDR2 (germline): SGDLS, YYNGEE. CDR3 residues: CASSPGGSFKNIQYF. For the CDR3, the DNA is TGTGCCAGCAGCCCAGGGGGTAGTTTCAAAAACATTCAGTACTTC.

The chain joins TRBV20-1 to TRBJ1-2, with a weak D call TRBD1 (6 bases). Germline-derived CDR1 and CDR2 are DFQATT and SNEGSKA (reference sequence). V dropped 2 bases and J dropped 0 bases, with 13 bases sitting between them. The CDR3 spans 15 residues. CDR3 sequence: CSARPAQGPNYGYTF. CDR3 DNA sequence: TGCAGTGCTAGACCCGCACAGGGCCCTAACTATGGCTACACCTTC.

This sequence joins TRBV20-1 and TRBJ2-7; 7 bases agree with TRBD2. V lost 8 bases and J lost 0; bases outside the gene matches: 13. This CDR3 comprises 15 residues. Germline CDR1 DFQATT, CDR2 SNEGSKA (reference sequence). CDR3 residues: CSTPKSGVRSYEQYF. CDR3 DNA sequence: TGCAGTACCCCCAAGAGCGGGGTTCGCTCCTACGAGCAGTACTTC.

CDR3 sequence: CASSPRAGRTGIYGYTF. The CDR3 bases are TGTGCCAGCTCACCAAGGGCAGGGAGGACGGGCATCTATGGCTACACCTTC. This sequence joins TRBV18 and TRBJ1-2, with D tentatively TRBD1 (5 bases). This CDR3 spans 17 amino acids. The germline gives CDR1 KGHSH, CDR2 LQKENI. V was pared by 2 bases and J by 4 bases, with 20 bases between.

The DNA for the CDR3 is TGTGCCAGCAGTCTGACCGGGACAGGTCACTACAATGAGCAGTTCTTC. Protein: CASSLTGTGHYNEQFF. This chain uses TRBV28 with TRBJ2-1; 8 bases are shared with TRBD1. Trimming removed 5 bases from V and 3 bases from J; junction bases left unmatched: 9. Germline V gene sequence: CDR1 MDHEN, CDR2 SYDVKM. This CDR3 spans 16 amino acids.

The chain is built from TRBV24-1 and TRBJ2-7, with 8 positions matching TRBD2. From germline, CDR1 is KGHDR and CDR2 SFDVKD. The V gene end was trimmed by 3 bases and the J gene end by 1 base; junction bases not matched to a gene: 1. This CDR3 comprises 14 residues. The CDR3 loop is CATSDTSGSYEQYF. CDR3 sequence (DNA): TGTGCCACCAGTGATACTAGCGGTTCCTACGAGCAGTACTTC.

This rearrangement joins TRBV7-9 to TRBJ2-7; 9 bases map to TRBD2. This CDR3 region has 16 residues. Germline trimming cut 2 bases from V and 7 bases from J; bases unmatched to any gene: 12. Germline V gene lookup returns CDR1 SEHNR and CDR2 FQNEAQ (reference sequence). CDR3: CASSLYSSGKGNEQYF. The CDR3 DNA reads TGTGCCAGCAGCTTATACTCTAGCGGGAAGGGTAATGAGCAGTACTTC.

The rearrangement joins TRBV9 to TRBJ1-2; D remains ambiguous. V lost 4 bases and J lost 1, with 14 bases in between. The germline V gene encodes CDR1 SGDLS and CDR2 YYNGEE. The CDR3 sequence is 15 residues long. The CDR3 reads CASSPTTRGNYGYTF. The DNA of the CDR3 is TGTGCCAGCAGCCCCACGACCCGGGGTAACTATGGCTACACCTTC.

The chain couples TRBV27 to TRBJ2-1; 7 nucleotides align to TRBD1. This CDR3 region has 15 residues. V gave up 4 bases and J gave up 2 bases; unmatched junction bases: 5. Germline V gives CDR1 MNHEY, CDR2 SMNVEV (reference sequence). The CDR3 region is CASSSPGQPYNEQFF. Written as DNA, the CDR3 is TGTGCCAGCAGTTCTCCGGGACAGCCCTACAATGAGCAGTTCTTC.

The genes are TRBV4-1 and TRBJ2-3; tentatively, D is TRBD1 or TRBD2 (5 bases each). There are 16 residues in the CDR3. With 3 bases removed from V and 4 bases from J, the gap between germline ends came to 17 bases. Germline CDR1 and CDR2: MGHRA and YSYEKL. The DNA of the CDR3 is TGCGCCAGCAGCCACCCTGGACGGGACGTCGCAGATACGCAGTATTTT. It is translated as CASSHPGRDVADTQYF.

This clonotype has just a few counts. V and J are TRBV3-1 and TRBJ2-5, with no clear D. The CDR3 spans 12 residues. The germline V gene encodes CDR1 LGHDT and CDR2 YNNKEL (reference sequence). V was pared by 1 base and J by 5 bases, with 5 bases between. CDR3 amino acids: CASSQVHETQYF. The DNA of the CDR3 is TGTGCCAGCAGCCAAGTACATGAGACCCAGTACTTC.